The 14 T cell receptor beta chains reported below all come from one sample, sequenced in a study of early T cells in non-severe SARS-CoV-2 infection. TCRdb re-derived calls from the 5' RACE reads in MiXCR, one entry per CDR3 protein. This sample has some 38,000 distinct CDR3 sequences; roughly 5.4% occur once, and the top ten carry 25% to 30%. The source material was whole blood. Source of these receptors: an adult who was a healthcare worker with PCR-confirmed SARS-CoV-2 infection or an uninfected control (not recorded which).

This clonotype was detected a few times. The chain recombines TRBV19 with TRBJ1-1; D is possibly TRBD1 (6 bases). The CDR3 has 17 residues. V gave up 3 bases and J gave up 0 bases, with 17 bases separating them. Per the germline V gene, CDR1 is LNHDA and CDR2 is SQIVND (reference sequence). The CDR3 loop reads CASSIGGRAGLNTEAFF. The CDR3 nucleotides read TGTGCCAGTAGTATTGGGGGGCGGGCTGGTTTGAACACTGAAGCTTTCTTT.

Many counts were recorded for this clonotype. The chain joins TRBV24-1 to TRBJ2-2; D is unclear. From germline, CDR1 is KGHDR and CDR2 SFDVKD. Trimming left V 0 bases short and J 1 base short, with 5 bases between. This CDR3 has 15 amino acids. CDR3 sequence reads: CATSDLFKNTGELFF. In DNA form, the CDR3 reads TGTGCCACCAGTGATTTGTTCAAGAACACCGGGGAGCTGTTTTTT.

This clonotype was detected many times. The gene calls are TRBV20-1 and TRBJ2-7; TRBD1 matches 10 bases. Germline trimming cut 5 bases from V and 5 bases from J; bases unmatched to any gene: 6. The CDR3 runs to 13 residues. Germline CDR1 and CDR2: DFQATT and SNEGSKA (reference sequence). The CDR3 coding sequence is TGCAGTGCTCCACGCGGGACAGGGGACGAGCAGTACTTC. Its translation: CSAPRGTGDEQYF.

In its sample, this clonotype was seen a few times. The V and J genes are TRBV3-1 and TRBJ2-3; 15 bases are shared with TRBD2. After removal of 1 base from V and 4 bases from J, the junction contained 0 bases not matched to a gene. CDR3 length: 16 amino acids. The germline V gene has CDR1 LGHDT and CDR2 YNNKEL (reference sequence). The chain's CDR3 is CASSQGTSGRADTQYF. The CDR3 DNA is TGTGCCAGCAGCCAAGGGACTAGCGGGAGGGCAGATACGCAGTATTTT.

Points on this clonotype: A much bigger clone sits one base away, suggesting this may be a read error. The CDR3 DNA sequence: TGTGTCAGCTCACCACCCCGGACAGGGAACTATGGCTACACCTTC. This codes for CVSSPPRTGNYGYTF. The chain has TRBV18 and TRBJ1-2, with 8 positions matching TRBD1. The CDR3 has 15 residues. Germline lookup yields CDR1 KGHSH and CDR2 LQKENI.

This clonotype was counted at least ten times. This rearrangement joins TRBV19 to TRBJ2-3, with TRBD2 identical over 9 bases. After removal of 0 bases from V and 3 bases from J, the junction contained 10 bases not matched to a gene. This CDR3 is built from 18 residues. Germline V gives CDR1 LNHDA, CDR2 SQIVND (reference sequence). Here the CDR3 DNA reads TGTGCCAGTAGTATAGATCATGGGAGTAGCGGGGGTACAGATACGCAGTATTTT. It yields the protein CASSIDHGSSGGTDTQYF. The whole variable domain, remainder taken from reference TRBV19 and TRBJ2-3, is DGGITQSPKYLFRKEGQNVTLSCEQNLNHDAMYWYRQDPGQGLRLIYYSQIVNDFQKGDIAEGYSVSREKKESFPLTVTSAQKNPTAFYLCASSIDHGSSGGTDTQYFGPGTRLTVL.

This clonotype was seen repeatedly, ten times or more. V and J are TRBV20-1 and TRBJ1-2, with a weak D call TRBD1 (5 bases). This CDR3 has 13 amino acids. Germline V gene lookup returns CDR1 DFQATT and CDR2 SNEGSKA (reference sequence). V was pared by 4 bases and J by 7 bases, with 16 bases between. CDR3 region: CSAMAGPGGGYTF. The CDR3 DNA sequence: TGCAGTGCTATGGCGGGGCCCGGGGGTGGCTACACCTTC.

This clonotype was recorded at least ten times. This rearrangement joins TRBV6-5 to TRBJ2-3; 12 positions agree with TRBD2. Unmatched junction bases numbered 0, after V lost 0 bases and J lost 11 bases. Germline-derived CDR1 and CDR2 are MNHEY and SVGAGI. The CDR3 runs to 13 residues. The CDR3 is CASSYSGLAGQYF. The CDR3 DNA follows: TGTGCCAGCAGTTACTCGGGACTAGCGGGGCAGTATTTT.

This clonotype was counted ten times or more. The chain links TRBV12-5 to TRBJ1-1; D remains unclear. Trimming took off 2 bases at V and 2 bases at J, with 6 bases between the two ends. Germline assignment: CDR1 LGHNT and CDR2 FRNRAP. CDR3 size: 13 residues. The CDR3, as DNA: TGTGCTAGTGGTTTGTGGCATAACACTGAAGCTTTCTTT. Protein sequence: CASGLWHNTEAFF.

In its sample, this clonotype was seen many times. J is TRBJ2-1 and V is TRBV6-2 or TRBV6-3; tentative D call: TRBD1 (7 bases). Trimming cost V 6 bases and J 8 bases, with 17 bases left between them. The germline V gene has CDR1 MNHEY and CDR2 SVGEGT. The CDR3 consists of 14 residues. CDR3 protein: CASSRHTRGDEQFF. The CDR3 DNA reads as TGTGCCAGCAGCCGCCACACCAGGGGGGATGAGCAGTTCTTC.

The gene calls are TRBV11-2 and TRBJ1-6; no clear D. The CDR3 extends over 14 amino acids. From germline, CDR1 is SGHAT and CDR2 FQNNGV. The ends were cut back, 3 bases at V and 8 bases at J, with 11 bases in the middle. CDR3 DNA sequence: TGTGCCAGCAGCTTCGGTGCTAGTGATTCACCCCTCCACTTT. Translated, it gives CASSFGASDSPLHF. The entire variable domain, with the rest obtained from reference TRBV11-2 and TRBJ1-6, is as follows: EAGVAQSPRYKIIEKRQSVAFWCNPISGHATLYWYQQILGQGPKLLIQFQNNGVVDDSQLPKDRFSAERLKGVDSTLKIQPAKLEDSAVYLCASSFGASDSPLHFGNGTRLTVT.

This clonotype was counted many times. The chain joins TRBV2 to TRBJ2-2; D assignment may be TRBD1 or TRBD2 (6 bases each). V was shortened by 7 bases and J by 6 bases, with 24 bases between the two germline ends. Germline V lookup: CDR1 SNHLY, CDR2 FYNNEI. The CDR3 totals 17 residues. CDR3 nucleotide sequence: TGTGCCAGCACCGTCCGTCGGGGGACAAATGTCCCCGGGGAGCTGTTTTTT. Translating gives CASTVRRGTNVPGELFF.

This clonotype has a count of ten or more. The chain combines TRBV5-4 with TRBJ2-5; 7 nucleotides match TRBD2. Germline trimming cut 7 bases from V and 2 bases from J; bases unmatched to any gene: 8. Germline CDR1 and CDR2: SGHNT and YYREEE (reference sequence). The CDR3 runs to 14 residues. The CDR3 nucleotides are TGTGCCAGCTCCCCTTGGGGACTACAAGAGACCCAGTACTTC. Amino acids: CASSPWGLQETQYF. The entire variable domain, with the rest obtained from reference TRBV5-4 and TRBJ2-5, is as follows: ETGVTQSPTHLIKTRGQQVTLRCSSQSGHNTVSWYQQALGQGPQFIFQYYREEENGRGNFPPRFSGLQFPNYSSELNVNALELDDSALYLCASSPWGLQETQYFGPGTRLLVL.

This clonotype was counted ten times or more. The chain carries TRBV7-8 and TRBJ2-1; 8 bases map to TRBD2. CDR3 length: 19 amino acids. Germline-derived CDR1 and CDR2 are SGHVS and FQNEAQ. V lost 5 bases, J lost 3 bases, and 18 bases stayed unmatched. CDR3 protein: CASSPLTRRYSGDYNEQFF. CDR3 in DNA: TGTGCCAGCAGCCCCCTTACCCGCCGTTATAGCGGGGACTACAATGAGCAGTTCTTC.